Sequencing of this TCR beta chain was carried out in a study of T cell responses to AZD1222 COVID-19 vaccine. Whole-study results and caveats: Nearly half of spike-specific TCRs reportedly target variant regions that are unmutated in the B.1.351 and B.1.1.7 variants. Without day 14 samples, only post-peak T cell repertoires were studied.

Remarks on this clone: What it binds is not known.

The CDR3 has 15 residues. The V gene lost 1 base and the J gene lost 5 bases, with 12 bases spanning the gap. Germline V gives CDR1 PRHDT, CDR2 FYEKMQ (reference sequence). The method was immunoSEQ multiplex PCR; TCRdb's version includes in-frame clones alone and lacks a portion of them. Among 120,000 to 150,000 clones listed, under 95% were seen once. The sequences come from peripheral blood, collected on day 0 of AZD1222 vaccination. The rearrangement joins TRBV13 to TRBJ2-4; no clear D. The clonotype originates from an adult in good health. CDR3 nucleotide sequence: TGTGCCAGCAGCTTAGTAAGCGCTTCCCAAAACATTCAGTACTTC. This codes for CASSLVSASQNIQYF.